These T cell receptor beta chains were read from a single sample in a study of neurological immune-mediated disorders. One entry per CDR3 protein, called by TCRdb with MiXCR from the 5' RACE reads. Of under 90,000 distinct CDR3 sequences in the sample, 3.5% are singletons; the top ten hold about 3%. The sequencing sample was made of PBMCs. These receptors all come from a woman aged 45-59 years with multiple sclerosis. CDR3s include the opening cysteine and the closing phenylalanine or tryptophan. A D gene is named only where the DNA matches it firmly. Clone sizes are shown as once, few, many or a size class.

TRBJ1-3	many	.	TRBV7-6	TGTGCCAGCAGTTCCACCCAACAGGGCTCTGGAAACACCATATATTTT	CASSSTQQGSGNTIYF
TRBJ2-7	many	TRBD2	TRBV4-3	TGCGCCAGCAGCCAAGTAGTGCGGGGGATCAACGAGCAGTACTTC	CASSQVVRGINEQYF
TRBJ2-3	many	TRBD2	TRBV29-1	TGCAGCGCAGCCCCTACCAGCGGGGGGAGGACAGATACGCAGTATTTT	CSAAPTSGGRTDTQYF
TRBJ2-4	many	.	TRBV7-9	TGTGCCAGCAGCTCACCTTTGGAGGGATGGGAAAACATTCAGTACTTC	CASSSPLEGWENIQYF
TRBJ2-7	many	.	TRBV29-1	TGCAGCGTTGATGCAGGGAGCAACGAGCAGTACTTC	CSVDAGSNEQYF
TRBJ1-3	many	.	TRBV7-9	TGTGCCAGCAACCTTGGCAGAGCTCTGGAAAACACCATATATTTT	CASNLGRALENTIYF
TRBJ2-3	many	.	TRBV7-9	TGTGCCAGCAGCTTATTGGCAGGGAGGCCAGATACGCAGTATTTT	CASSLLAGRPDTQYF
TRBJ1-1	many	.	TRBV29-1	TGCAGCGCCTCAGTCTCTGACAGAGAAGCTTTCTTT	CSASVSDREAFF
TRBJ1-1	many	.	TRBV5-1	TGCGCCAGCAGCTTGTTGAGATTCACCGACGAAGCTTTCTTT	CASSLLRFTDEAFF
TRBJ2-7	many	.	TRBV7-9	TGTGCCAGCAGCTCCTTCCCGACAGGTCCTACCTACGAGCAGTACTTC	CASSSFPTGPTYEQYF
TRBJ1-2	many	.	TRBV10-3	TGTGCCATCATGGAGCAGAACTATGGCTACACCTTC	CAIMEQNYGYTF
TRBJ2-4	many	.	TRBV6-5	TGTGCCAGCAAGAAACAGGCCGTAGGAGCCAAAAACATTCAGTACTTC	CASKKQAVGAKNIQYF
TRBJ1-5	many	.	TRBV5-1	TGCGCCAGCAGCATGGGCCCGCTCAATCAGCCCCAGCATTTT	CASSMGPLNQPQHF
TRBJ1-3	many	.	TRBV19	TGTGCCAGTAGCCCCTCGGCCGTCTCTGGAAACACCATATATTTT	CASSPSAVSGNTIYF
TRBJ1-4	many	.	TRBV7-2	TGTGCCAGCAGCAGGATCGACGTTGAAAAACTGTTTTTT	CASSRIDVEKLFF
TRBJ2-3	many	.	TRBV7-8	TGTGCCAGCAGCTTACCCCGACTAGTAAAGACAGATACGCAGTATTTT	CASSLPRLVKTDTQYF
TRBJ2-7	few	.	TRBV14	TGTGCCAGCAGCCAAGTACGACTTTACGAGCAGTACTTC	CASSQVRLYEQYF
TRBJ2-2	many	.	TRBV7-9	TGTGGTCTTTGGTGGAACACCGGGGAGCTGTTTTTT	CGLWWNTGELFF
TRBJ1-1	many	TRBD1	TRBV6-5	TGTGCCAGCAGTTACGCCAGGGGGGTGGGCACTGAAGCTTTCTTT	CASSYARGVGTEAFF
TRBJ1-2	many	TRBD1	TRBV20-1	TGCAGTGCTCCAGGGGGGCAGGGACATGGCTACACCTTC	CSAPGGQGHGYTF
TRBJ2-5	many	.	TRBV5-1	TGCGCCAGCAGCGAAGGGGCCAGGGTCTTTGAGACCCAGTACTTC	CASSEGARVFETQYF
TRBJ2-5	many	TRBD2	TRBV7-9	TGTGCCAGCAGCTTATCGGGTAGCGGGCAAGAGACCCAGTACTTC	CASSLSGSGQETQYF
TRBJ1-1	many	.	TRBV5-1	TGCGCCAGCAGCCCGCGGGCGAGGGACACTGAAGCTTTCTTT	CASSPRARDTEAFF
TRBJ2-1	many	.	TRBV7-6	TGTGCCAGCAGCTTATTGAGGGGCTCCTACAATGAGCAGTTCTTC	CASSLLRGSYNEQFF
TRBJ1-2	many	.	TRBV9	TGTGCCAGCAGCGTAGCTCTCCGGGACGGTGACTACTATGGCTACACCTTC	CASSVALRDGDYYGYTF
TRBJ2-7	many	TRBD2	TRBV4-2	TGTGCCAGCAGCCAATCGGGACTAACTCGGGACTCCTACGAGCAGTACTTC	CASSQSGLTRDSYEQYF
TRBJ2-7	few	.	TRBV5-6	TGTGCCAGCAGCTTGGTAGGAAAGGGGCCGGGTGAGAAGTACTTC	CASSLVGKGPGEKYF
TRBJ2-5	many	TRBD1	TRBV3-1	TGTGCCAGCAGCTGGATTGGAGCTGAGGGGGCTGGGGAGACCCAGTACTTC	CASSWIGAEGAGETQYF
TRBJ1-1	many	.	TRBV28	TGTGCCAGCAGTTTGGGGGGTTGGAAAACTGAAGCTTTCTTT	CASSLGGWKTEAFF
TRBJ2-1	many	TRBD2	TRBV5-5	TGTGCCAGCAGCCTCCCGGGACTAGCGATGAATGAGCAGTTCTTC	CASSLPGLAMNEQFF
TRBJ1-2	many	.	TRBV12-3/TRBV12-4	TGTGCCACCTTAGATCATCGGGGCTACACCTTC	CATLDHRGYTF
TRBJ1-2	few	.	TRBV7-2	TGTGCCAGCAGCTTAGACCGGGACGGCGGAGGGCAAACTAACTATGGCTACACCTTC	CASSLDRDGGGQTNYGYTF